This T cell receptor (beta chain) was sequenced in a study of blood T cell repertoires in COVID-19. Study-wide context: Acute-phase and convalescent COVID-19 samples originated in the United States, Italy and Spain. Sample material is recorded as cDNA or gDNA derived from T cells, B-cell-depleted T cells, or PBMCs.

The Seattle site enrolled patients during active infection and followed them longitudinally. This clone appeared once. In the original workflow: Amplification of reference gene primers provided the estimated nucleated cell counts. Using immunoSEQ multiplex PCR, the repertoire was profiled, and TCRdb retains in-frame clones only, with some absent. V and J calls plus clone size are reproduced from that table; the DNA served to infer D and trimming. The profile shows 400,000 to 450,000 clones, 88% of them singletons. V shed 0 bases and J shed 8 bases, with 14 bases lying between them. CDR1 and CDR2 (germline): GTSNPN, SVGIG (reference sequence). This CDR3 comprises 14 residues.

V usage is TRBV30 and J usage is TRBJ2-1, with a possible D match to TRBD1 (6 bases). This sequence originates from a woman aged 45-65 years with COVID-19, enrolled during active disease. Sample: peripheral blood. The CDR3 region is CAWSVEGRGHEQFF. The CDR3 region has the DNA TGTGCCTGGAGTGTAGAGGGCAGGGGCCATGAGCAGTTCTTC.